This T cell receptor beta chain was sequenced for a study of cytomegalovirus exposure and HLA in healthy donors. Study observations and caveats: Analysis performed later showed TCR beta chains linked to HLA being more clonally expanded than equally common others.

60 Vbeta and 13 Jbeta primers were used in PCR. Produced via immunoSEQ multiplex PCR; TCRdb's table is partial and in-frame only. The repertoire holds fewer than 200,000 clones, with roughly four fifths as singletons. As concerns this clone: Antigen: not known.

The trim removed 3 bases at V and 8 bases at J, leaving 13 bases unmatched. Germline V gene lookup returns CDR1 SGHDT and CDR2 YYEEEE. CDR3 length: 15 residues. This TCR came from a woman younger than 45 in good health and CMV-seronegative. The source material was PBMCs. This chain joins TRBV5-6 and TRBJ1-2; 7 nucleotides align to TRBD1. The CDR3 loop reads CASSWSGTERRGYTF. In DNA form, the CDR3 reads TGTGCCAGCAGCTGGTCCGGGACAGAACGAAGGGGCTACACCTTC.